This is a list of T cell receptor beta chains from one sample in a study of T cells in Graves' hyperthyroidism and ophthalmopathy. TCRdb used MiXCR to reprocess the multiplex PCR reads, holding one entry per CDR3 protein. The data hold more than 500,000 distinct CDR3 sequences, with about 15% observed a single time. The sample comprised blood. These receptor sequences come from a woman aged 40 to 50 with Graves' ophthalmopathy. The CDR3 runs from the conserved cysteine through the conserved F or W. Each record gives: D gene, clone size, V gene, J gene, CDR3 protein, CDR3 DNA. The D gene is left open where the match is weak. Only part of the rows carry a size: once, few, many, or a class if the clone is expanded.

>TRBD2|few|TRBV11-1|TRBJ2-7
CASSFTASGRLSSYEQYF
TGTGCCAGCAGCTTCACGGCTAGCGGGAGGCTTAGCTCCTACGAGCAGTACTTC
>.|many|TRBV12-3/TRBV12-4|TRBJ2-7
CASSFGGIHYEQYF
TGTGCCAGCAGTTTTGGGGGGATTCACTACGAGCAGTACTTC
>.|few|TRBV18|TRBJ2-6
CASSSSQPGANVLTF
TGTGCCAGCTCCTCGTCCCAACCCGGGGCTAACGTCCTGACTTTC
>TRBD1|.|TRBV10-3|TRBJ1-1
CATGREGAGTEAFF
TGTGCCACCGGACGAGAGGGGGCTGGCACTGAAGCTTTCTTT
>.|many|TRBV5-1|TRBJ2-4
CASSSGRSIQYF
TGCGCCAGCAGCTCCGGGAGAAGCATTCAGTACTTC
>.|few|TRBV30|TRBJ1-3
CAWTGGAKDTIYF
TGTGCCTGGACTGGTGGCGCAAAGGACACCATATATTTT
>.|few|TRBV5-1|TRBJ2-6
CASSGSGTLANVLTF
TGCGCCAGCAGCGGCTCCGGGACCCTGGCCAACGTCCTGACTTTC
>.|many|TRBV11-2|TRBJ2-7
CASSLATGTNYEQYF
TGTGCCAGCAGCTTAGCAACCGGGACCAACTACGAGCAGTACTTC
>.|many|TRBV5-1|TRBJ1-2
CASSWLANYGYTF
TGCGCCAGCAGCTGGTTAGCTAACTATGGCTACACCTTC
>.|.|TRBV19|TRBJ1-2
CASSEPLGWGGYTF
TGTGCCAGTAGTGAGCCGCTGGGCTGGGGCGGCTACACCTTC
>TRBD1|many|TRBV7-9|TRBJ2-7
CASSGRTGGSYEQYF
TGTGCCAGCAGCGGCCGGACAGGGGGGTCCTACGAGCAGTACTTC
>.|many|TRBV20-1|TRBJ2-7
CSALPAGNPHEQYF
TGCAGTGCTCTACCGGCGGGAAACCCCCACGAGCAGTACTTC
>TRBD2|.|TRBV11-3|TRBJ2-5
CASTPGSSGYQETQYF
TGTGCCAGCACACCCGGGTCTAGCGGGTATCAAGAGACCCAGTACTTC
>TRBD2|.|TRBV9|TRBJ2-5
CASSTSSGREETQYF
TGTGCCAGCAGCACCTCTAGCGGGAGGGAAGAGACCCAGTACTTC
>.|many|TRBV28|TRBJ2-5
CASSLQGWETQYF
TGTGCCAGCAGTTTACAGGGTTGGGAGACCCAGTACTTC
>.|many|TRBV20-1|TRBJ1-5
CSARDSSAVGVSSHQPQHF
TGCAGTGCTAGAGATTCAAGCGCGGTCGGAGTCTCCAGCCATCAGCCCCAGCATTTT
>.|many|TRBV10-3|TRBJ2-5
CAISSRPMETQYF
TGTGCCATCAGCTCCCGCCCCATGGAGACCCAGTACTTC
>.|few|TRBV19|TRBJ2-2
CASSNLDTGELFF
TGTGCCAGTAGTAACCTGGACACCGGGGAGCTGTTTTTT
>TRBD2|many|TRBV7-2|TRBJ2-7
CASSLGAGREKYF
TGTGCCAGCAGTTTGGGAGCGGGAAGGGAAAAGTACTTC
>TRBD1|few|TRBV30|TRBJ1-2
CAWSVQDRGYGYTF
TGTGCCTGGAGTGTCCAAGACAGGGGCTATGGCTACACCTTC
>.|many|TRBV6-5|TRBJ1-5
CASSYSRPAEQPQHF
TGTGCCAGCAGTTACTCCAGGCCGGCCGAGCAGCCCCAGCATTTT
>.|many|TRBV28|TRBJ2-7
CASTPTGPAMEEQYF
TGTGCCAGCACCCCCACCGGGCCGGCCATGGAGGAGCAGTACTTC
>.|few|TRBV3-1|TRBJ1-1
CASSQDRGSMNTEAFF
TGTGCCAGCAGCCAAGATAGAGGCAGTATGAACACTGAAGCTTTCTTT
>TRBD2|few|TRBV20-1|TRBJ2-7
CSAGPEGRGYEQYF
TGCAGTGCTGGCCCCGAAGGGAGGGGCTACGAGCAGTACTTC
>TRBD1|many|TRBV6-2/TRBV6-3|TRBJ1-5
CASSHRTGVSRQPQHF
TGTGCCAGCAGTCATCGGACAGGGGTGTCGAGGCAGCCCCAGCATTTT
>TRBD2|many|TRBV27|TRBJ2-7
CASSLAGVRTEQYF
TGTGCCAGCAGTTTAGCGGGAGTACGGACCGAGCAGTACTTC
>TRBD2|many|TRBV12-5|TRBJ2-2
CASGPYITSGRGTGELFF
TGTGCTAGTGGCCCCTACATTACTAGCGGGAGGGGCACCGGGGAGCTGTTTTTT
>.|.|TRBV12-3/TRBV12-4|TRBJ1-2
CASSLTDEYGYTF
TGTGCCAGCAGCCTGACGGATGAATATGGCTACACCTTC
>.|many|TRBV6-5|TRBJ2-7
CASSYSSRASSTYEQYF
TGTGCCAGCAGTTACTCGAGTAGGGCTAGCTCCACCTACGAGCAGTACTTC
>.|.|TRBV7-9|TRBJ2-7
CASGSDLNYYEQYF
TGTGCCAGCGGCTCGGACTTGAACTACTACGAGCAGTACTTC
>.|many|TRBV11-2|TRBJ2-4
CASSLGHKNIQYF
TGTGCCAGCAGCTTAGGACATAAAAACATTCAGTACTTC
>.|many|TRBV27|TRBJ1-5
CASRSGTPYSNQPQHF
TGTGCCAGCAGGTCCGGGACACCCTATAGCAATCAGCCCCAGCATTTT
>TRBD1|many|TRBV11-1|TRBJ2-5
CASSLSWDRQETQYF
TGTGCCAGCAGCTTATCGTGGGACAGGCAAGAGACCCAGTACTTC
>.|many|TRBV2|TRBJ2-7
CASGSESYHQYF
TGTGCCAGCGGGTCTGAGTCCTACCATCAGTACTTC
>.|many|TRBV5-1|TRBJ1-2
CASSLDREGGGYTF
TGCGCCAGCAGCTTGGATCGGGAAGGCGGTGGCTACACCTTC
>.|many|TRBV11-2|TRBJ2-7
CASSLGATSYEQYF
TGTGCCAGCAGCTTAGGAGCTACCTCCTACGAGCAGTACTTC
>TRBD2|.|TRBV6-1|TRBJ2-5
CASSREAGRETQYF
TGTGCCAGCAGTCGGGAGGCCGGTAGAGAGACCCAGTACTTC
>TRBD1|many|TRBV6-2/TRBV6-3|TRBJ2-5
CASSPRGKETQYF
TGTGCCAGCAGTCCCAGGGGGAAAGAGACCCAGTACTTC
>TRBD1|.|TRBV10-3|TRBJ1-2
CAIREGQGGGYTF
TGTGCCATCAGAGAAGGACAGGGGGGCGGCTACACCTTC
>.|.|TRBV12-3/TRBV12-4|TRBJ2-1
CASNGQLINEQFF
TGTGCCAGCAATGGACAGCTAATCAATGAGCAGTTCTTC
>.|many|TRBV24-1|TRBJ2-2
CATSDLSRNTGELFF
TGTGCCACCAGTGATTTGAGTAGAAACACCGGGGAGCTGTTTTTT
>TRBD1|many|TRBV7-8|TRBJ2-7
CASSMGQYYEQYF
TGTGCCAGCAGCATGGGACAGTACTACGAGCAGTACTTC
>TRBD1|many|TRBV6-1|TRBJ2-4
CASTLGQGKNIQYF
TGTGCCAGCACCCTGGGACAGGGCAAAAACATTCAGTACTTC
>.|many|TRBV6-4|TRBJ2-7
CASSLGFGDSYEQYF
TGTGCCAGCAGTCTCGGATTTGGGGACTCCTACGAGCAGTACTTC
>.|few|TRBV5-1|TRBJ1-6
CASSSVTAWNSPLHF
TGCGCCAGCAGCTCCGTAACAGCCTGGAATTCACCCCTCCACTTT
>.|many|TRBV6-1|TRBJ1-1
CASSDFRLTGEAFF
TGTGCCAGCAGTGACTTTCGTCTAACGGGAGAAGCTTTCTTT
>.|many|TRBV7-8|TRBJ1-2
CASSNSGTYYGYTF
TGTGCCAGCAGCAACTCGGGGACTTACTATGGCTACACCTTC
>.|many|TRBV6-1|TRBJ2-5
CASTVGGGLQETQYF
TGTGCCAGCACCGTGGGAGGGGGCCTCCAAGAGACCCAGTACTTC
>.|.|TRBV2|TRBJ1-1
CASRGGEVTEAFF
TGTGCCAGCAGGGGGGGTGAGGTAACTGAAGCTTTCTTT
>.|many|TRBV27|TRBJ2-7
CASSPIPGLIYYEQYF
TGTGCCAGCAGTCCAATCCCGGGACTCATCTACTACGAGCAGTACTTC
>.|many|TRBV6-4|TRBJ1-2
CASRLGSRVIGYGYTF
TGTGCCAGCAGGCTCGGTAGCCGGGTGATAGGATATGGCTACACCTTC
>.|many|TRBV12-3/TRBV12-4|TRBJ2-7
CASSFSGGEEQYF
TGTGCCAGCAGTTTTAGCGGCGGAGAGGAGCAGTACTTC
>TRBD1|.|TRBV5-1|TRBJ2-7
CASSQTGWGNEQYF
TGCGCCAGCAGCCAGACAGGGTGGGGCAACGAGCAGTACTTC
>.|many|TRBV6-2/TRBV6-3|TRBJ2-4
CASVWKLKGLRKNIQYF
TGTGCCAGCGTTTGGAAGCTCAAAGGATTAAGGAAAAACATTCAGTACTTC